This is a list of T cell receptor beta chains from one sample in a study of blood T cell repertoires in COVID-19. The data were produced by immunoSEQ multiplex PCR, yet TCRdb's version contains in-frame clones alone and is incomplete. Among 200,000 to 250,000 clones listed, 70% to 85% were seen once. Specimen: PBMCs or T cells enriched from blood (not recorded which). These receptor sequences come from a man aged 55 to 70 who had recovered from COVID-19. The CDR3 runs from the conserved cysteine through the conserved F or W. Each record gives: clone size, V gene, D gene, J gene, CDR3 DNA, CDR3 protein. The D gene is left open where the match is weak. Expanded clones are given a class, and other clones once, few, many or no size at all.

-	TRBV2	-	TRBJ1-6	TGTGCCAGCACTCAGTATTATAATTCACCCCTCCACTTT	CASTQYYNSPLHF
-	TRBV3-1/TRBV3-2	TRBD2	TRBJ2-1	TGTGCCAGCAGCCCTGAGCGGGGGAGCTACAATGAGCAGTTCTTC	CASSPERGSYNEQFF
-	TRBV27	-	TRBJ2-3	TGTGCCAGCAGTTTATCGTGGAGGAACCCAGATACGCAGTATTTT	CASSLSWRNPDTQYF
-	TRBV21-1	-	TRBJ2-3	TGTGCCAGCAGCAGACAGGGAGGAGATACGCAGTATTTT	CASSRQGGDTQYF
-	TRBV2	-	TRBJ2-3	TGTGCCAGCAGTGAACGGTCGGGGGTAGATACGCAGTATTTT	CASSERSGVDTQYF
-	TRBV5-6	-	TRBJ2-2	TGTGCCAGCAGCTTGGCTGGGAGAGGAGCGAACACCGGGGAGCTGTTTTTT	CASSLAGRGANTGELFF
-	TRBV5-8	TRBD1	TRBJ2-2	TGTGCCAGCAAGCTTTGGGGACAGGGCCGGACCGGGGAGCTGTTTTTT	CASKLWGQGRTGELFF
-	TRBV18	TRBD1	TRBJ2-6	TGTGCCAGCTCAAAGGACAGGCCTGTTGGGGCCAACGTCCTGACTTTC	CASSKDRPVGANVLTF
-	TRBV11-2	-	TRBJ1-1	TGTGCCAGCACCAGAACAGGGAACACTGAAGCTTTCTTT	CASTRTGNTEAFF
-	TRBV5-1	TRBD1	TRBJ1-1	TGCGCCAGCAGCTCACCAGGGGGCTACACTGAAGCTTTCTTT	CASSSPGGYTEAFF
-	TRBV6-4	TRBD1	TRBJ2-7	TGTGCCAGCAGTCTCCGGACAGGGGAGACCTACGAGCAGTACTTC	CASSLRTGETYEQYF
-	TRBV3-1/TRBV3-2	TRBD1	TRBJ1-1	TGTGCCAGCAGCCACAGGGGGACTGAAGCTTTCTTT	CASSHRGTEAFF
-	TRBV7-2	-	TRBJ2-5	TGTGCCAGCAGCTTAGCGCGGCAGAAAGAGACCCAGTACTTC	CASSLARQKETQYF
-	TRBV11-2	-	TRBJ1-5	TGTGCCAGCAGCTTAGTCCCAAATCAGCCCCAGCATTTT	CASSLVPNQPQHF
-	TRBV7-2	-	TRBJ2-7	TGTGCCAGCAGCTTAGTCGGGGGGGGACAGTCTTACGAGCAGTACTTC	CASSLVGGGQSYEQYF
-	TRBV5-1	-	TRBJ1-2	TGCGCCAGCAGGCAACTTCAACAGGGTGTCTATGGCTACACCTTC	CASRQLQQGVYGYTF
-	TRBV18	-	TRBJ1-1	TGTGCCAGCTCACCTACGGGAGGGGACACTGAAGCTTTCTTT	CASSPTGGDTEAFF
-	TRBV19	TRBD1	TRBJ1-2	TGTGCCAGTAGCGACAGGGAATATGGCTACACCTTC	CASSDREYGYTF
-	TRBV2	TRBD1	TRBJ1-5	TGTGCCAGCAGTCAGGGGGTGGAACAGCCCCAGCATTTT	CASSQGVEQPQHF
-	TRBV7-9	-	TRBJ2-7	TGTGCCAGCAGCTTAGCCAACGGGTACGAGCAGTACTTC	CASSLANGYEQYF
-	TRBV7-9	-	TRBJ1-4	TGTGCCAGCAGCTTACAAGGGGGTTATGAAAAACTGTTTTTT	CASSLQGGYEKLFF
-	TRBV18	TRBD1	TRBJ2-2	TGTGCCAGCTCACCGGGACAGGTGCTCACCGGGGAGCTGTTTTTT	CASSPGQVLTGELFF
-	TRBV7-2	TRBD2	TRBJ2-1	TGTGCCAGCAGCTTAGTTGGTAGGCTAGCGGGGGCCTACAATGAGCAGTTCTTC	CASSLVGRLAGAYNEQFF
few	TRBV19	-	TRBJ1-6	TGTGCCAGTAGTATCGGGGGTCGATCTTCACCCCTCCACTTT	CASSIGGRSSPLHF
-	TRBV6-2/TRBV6-3	TRBD1	TRBJ2-7	TGTGCCAGCAGCACGGTCAGGGGGCTCATGGAGCAGTACTTC	CASSTVRGLMEQYF
-	TRBV5-1	TRBD2	TRBJ2-5	TGCGCCAGCAGCTTGGGAGCGGGACTCGGGGAGACCCAGTACTTC	CASSLGAGLGETQYF